This TCR beta chain was sequenced in a study of T cell responses to AZD1222 COVID-19 vaccine. J lost 6 bases, V lost 5 bases, and 12 bases had no gene match. This CDR3 region has 15 residues. CDR1 and CDR2 (germline): MNHEY, SVGAGI. Libraries were prepared by immunoSEQ multiplex PCR; TCRdb keeps only in-frame clonotypes and omits some of them. Altogether 80,000 to 90,000 clones are present, approximately 90% being singletons, with the ten largest covering roughly 5%. This TCR came from an adult who received the AZD1222 COVID-19 vaccine. The chain is built from TRBV6-5 and TRBJ1-1; 7 bases are a match to TRBD1. The starting material was peripheral blood, obtained 28 days after the second AZD1222 dose. Here the CDR3 DNA reads TGTGCCAGCAGTCCCAGACAGGGTCGGGGAGCTGAAGCTTTCTTT. Amino acid sequence: CASSPRQGRGAEAFF.